This T cell receptor beta chain originates from a study of blood T cell repertoires in COVID-19. Sequencing used immunoSEQ multiplex PCR; TCRdb keeps in-frame clones, though not all of them. Found here are some 160,000 clones, approximately 85% of them singletons; the top ten hold 2.5% to 3%. The CDR3 contains 18 residues. Trimming took 2 bases from V and 2 from J; bases not matched to a gene: 13. The germline gives CDR1 MNHEY, CDR2 SMNVEV (reference sequence). The chain employs TRBV27 and TRBJ2-5, with 8 bases lining up with TRBD1. The clonotype comes from a woman older than 75 with COVID-19, enrolled during active disease. Sequencing used peripheral blood. CDR3 coding DNA: TGTGCCAGCAGTTTAAAGGGGCGACAATACAGGGGGCAAGAGACCCAGTACTTC. Translated: CASSLKGRQYRGQETQYF.